Listed below are T cell receptor beta chains from one sample, sequenced in a study of CD8 T cells in ankylosing spondylitis. Using its own MiXCR run on the 5' RACE reads, TCRdb lists one record per CDR3 protein. This sample has about 270,000 distinct CDR3 sequences; more than 25% occur once, and the top ten carry around 4%. The source material was blood, either unsorted or a sorted T cell fraction (not recorded which). The receptors shown here come from a male donor with ankylosing spondylitis or in good health (not recorded which). Both conserved end residues are part of each CDR3. The order of the fields is clone size, V gene, J gene, CDR3 protein. Expanded clones get a size class; other rows say once, few or many, or leave the size out.

NA	TRBV11-2	TRBJ2-1	CASSSLAGQKSPVQFF
few	TRBV7-2	TRBJ2-7	CASSIRQGPYEQYF
NA	TRBV7-2	TRBJ2-2	CASSLVYAGELFF
few	TRBV20-1	TRBJ2-7	CSARKGTGGGYEQYF
NA	TRBV20-1	TRBJ1-1	CSARAGEETGNTEAFF
NA	TRBV12-3/TRBV12-4	TRBJ2-1	CASSPPRGGGVGNEQFF
NA	TRBV12-3/TRBV12-4	TRBJ2-4	CASSLLTPAREKMYF
few	TRBV28	TRBJ2-7	CASNPRASYEQYF
few	TRBV5-6	TRBJ1-1	CASSLAGVQSAFF
NA	TRBV7-9	TRBJ2-7	CASSLIKGRGEQYF
few	TRBV7-6	TRBJ1-5	CASSLVSGRFCNQPQHF
NA	TRBV6-1	TRBJ1-2	CASSDPLGQGFDRSQGYTF
many	TRBV20-1	TRBJ2-3	CSAVRGTDTQYF